The table lists the clone carrying this T cell receptor beta chain with a count of one. Its antigen is unknown. The data were taken from a study of shared clonotypes between healthy human individuals. Points from the study as a whole: Though the depth was large, rarefaction showed that sorted-subset sequencing was incomplete. A handful of donors showed sharing of approximately 4.7% of naive CD4 clonotypes. The generation probabilities recorded for non-shared clonotypes fell below those of clonotypes shared by all four donors.

Replicate PCRs run on sorted subsets employed approximately 200 ng DNA, roughly 30,000 T cell genomes. The repertoire was sequenced with immunoSEQ multiplex PCR; TCRdb's copy has only in-frame clones and lacks some. This table has some 1.5 million clones, 95% to 97% appearing once. CDR1 and CDR2 (germline): MDHEN, SYDVKM. The CDR3 is 15 amino acids. V shed 8 bases, J shed 2 bases, and the junction held 10 bases outside the gene matches. This clonotype was obtained from a man aged 25 to 40 in good health. Sequencing was done on a sample of naive CD4+ T cells sorted from blood. Subset here: CD45RA+ positively selected. The chain links TRBV28 to TRBJ2-5; 8 nucleotides agree with TRBD2. The CDR3 here is CASANGASGQETQYF. CDR3 sequence (DNA): TGTGCCAGCGCTAACGGAGCTAGCGGGCAAGAGACCCAGTACTTC.